This T cell receptor (beta chain) was profiled in a study of shared clonotypes between healthy human individuals. Study-level background: The composition of the donors was a couple of women and a few men aged 18 to 49. Findings and caveats of the study: Sampling included only blood; tissue repertoires likely differ. In the sorted subsets, rarefaction showed sequencing was incomplete despite large depth. Owing to a small donor count, the genetic and exposure-history diversity represented was limited.

For this clone: Its antigen is unknown.

The assay was immunoSEQ multiplex PCR, and TCRdb's table has in-frame clones only and misses some. Of under 850,000 clones listed, roughly 72% were seen once; the top ten hold about 1.7%. The sequence came from a young woman in good health. Sequenced: memory CD4+ T cells sorted from blood. Subset denoted: CD45RA-negative fraction.

The CDR3 bases are TGTGCCAGCAGCTCCCTGCGGAACTCCTACAATGAGCAGTTCTTC. It yields the protein CASSSLRNSYNEQFF. The V and J genes are TRBV7-1 and TRBJ2-1; the D is unclear. TRBV7-1 is an open reading frame, and its role is uncertain. The CDR3 runs to 15 residues. Trimming shortened V by 3 bases and J by 0 bases, and 9 bases separated the two germline ends.